The source of this T cell receptor beta chain is a study of T cells after yellow fever vaccination. Whole-study context: Low-cell-number fractions underwent preparation using SMART-Seq v4 Ultra Low Input.

This clonotype has at least ten counts. Its target is not known. One end of the junction does not line up with germline, which may come from a read error. Germline V CDR1 and CDR2: MNHEY, SVGAGI. The CDR3 has 13 residues. Study-level points and caveats: A limited proportion of clonotypes was detected within both the CD4 and CD8 compartments. Reappearing after the booster were most of the clones from primary vaccination (96% CD4, approximately 85% CD8).

The 5'RACE template-switching step produced TCR cDNA and added a universal primer site and UMIs. TCRdb re-called the 5' RACE reads with MiXCR, one entry per CDR3 protein. This table holds 25,000 to 35,000 distinct CDR3 sequences, around 4.8% found once. The source material was CD8+ T cells sorted from PBMCs, sampled 5 days after the yellow fever booster vaccination. The sequence came from a man younger than 45 who received the YFV17D yellow fever vaccine. This chain uses TRBV6-5 with TRBJ2-3, with 11 nucleotides matching TRBD2. The CDR3 region has the DNA TGTGCCATCAGTAGCGGGAGGGGAGATACGCAGTATTTT. Protein sequence: CAISSGRGDTQYF.